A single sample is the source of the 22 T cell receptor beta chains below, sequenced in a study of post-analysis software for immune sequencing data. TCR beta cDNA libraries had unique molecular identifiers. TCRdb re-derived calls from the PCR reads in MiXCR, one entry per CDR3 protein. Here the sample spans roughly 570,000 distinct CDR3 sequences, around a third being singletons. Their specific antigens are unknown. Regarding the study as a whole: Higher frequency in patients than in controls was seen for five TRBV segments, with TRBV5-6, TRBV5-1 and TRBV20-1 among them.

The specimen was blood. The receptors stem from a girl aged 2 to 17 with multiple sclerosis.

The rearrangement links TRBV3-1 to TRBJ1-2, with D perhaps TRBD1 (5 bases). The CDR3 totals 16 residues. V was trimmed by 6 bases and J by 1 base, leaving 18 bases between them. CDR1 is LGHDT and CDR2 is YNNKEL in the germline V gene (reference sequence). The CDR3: CASSRDLLDSNYGYTF. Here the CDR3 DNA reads TGTGCCAGCAGTCGCGATCTTCTCGACAGTAACTATGGCTACACCTTC. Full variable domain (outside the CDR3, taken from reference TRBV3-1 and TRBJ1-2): DTAVSQTPKYLVTQMGNDKSIKCEQNLGHDTMYWYKQDSKKFLKIMFSYNNKELIINETVPNRFSPKSPDKAHLNLHINSLELGDSAVYFCASSRDLLDSNYGYTFGSGTRLTVV.

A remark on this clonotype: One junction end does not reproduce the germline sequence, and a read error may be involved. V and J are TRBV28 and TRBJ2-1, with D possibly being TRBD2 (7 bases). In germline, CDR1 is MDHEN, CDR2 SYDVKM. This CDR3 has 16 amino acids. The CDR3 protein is CASSSVGGPPYNGQFF. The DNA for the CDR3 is TGTGCCAGCAGTTCGGTCGGGGGGCCACCTTACAATGGGCAGTTCTTC.

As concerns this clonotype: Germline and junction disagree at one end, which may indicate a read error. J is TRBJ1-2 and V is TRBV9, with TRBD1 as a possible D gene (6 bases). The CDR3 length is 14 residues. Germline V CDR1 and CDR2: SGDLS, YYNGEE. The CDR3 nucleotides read TGTACCAGCAGCGGCAGAGGGGGGCCCTATGGCTACACCTTC. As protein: CTSSGRGGPYGYTF.

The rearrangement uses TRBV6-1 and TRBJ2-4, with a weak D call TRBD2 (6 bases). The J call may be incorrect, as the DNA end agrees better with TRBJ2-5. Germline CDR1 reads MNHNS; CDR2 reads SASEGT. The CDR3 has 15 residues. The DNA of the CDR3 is TGTGCCAGTAGCCTACTTGGGGGGTCCCAGGAGACCCAGTACTTC. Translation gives CASSLLGGSQETQYF.

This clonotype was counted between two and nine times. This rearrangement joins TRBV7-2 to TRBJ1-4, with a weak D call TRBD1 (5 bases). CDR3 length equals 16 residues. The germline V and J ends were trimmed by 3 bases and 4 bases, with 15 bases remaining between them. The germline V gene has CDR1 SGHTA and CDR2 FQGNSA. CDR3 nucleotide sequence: TGTGCCAGCAGCTTTAGCCATCAAAGGGGTAATGAAAAACTGTTTTTT. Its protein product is CASSFSHQRGNEKLFF.

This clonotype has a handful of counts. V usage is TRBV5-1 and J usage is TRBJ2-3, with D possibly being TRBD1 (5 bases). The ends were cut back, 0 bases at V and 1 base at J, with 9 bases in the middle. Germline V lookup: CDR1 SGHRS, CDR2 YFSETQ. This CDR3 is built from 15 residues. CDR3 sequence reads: CASSLVGAGTDTQYF. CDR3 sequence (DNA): TGCGCCAGCAGCTTGGTAGGGGCCGGCACAGATACGCAGTATTTT.

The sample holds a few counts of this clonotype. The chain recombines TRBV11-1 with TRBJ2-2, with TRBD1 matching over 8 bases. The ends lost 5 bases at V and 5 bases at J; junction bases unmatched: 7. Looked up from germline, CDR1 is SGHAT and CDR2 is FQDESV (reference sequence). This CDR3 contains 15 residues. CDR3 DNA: TGTGCCAGCAGCCAGGACAGGGTACGGACCGGGGAGCTGTTTTTT. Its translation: CASSQDRVRTGELFF. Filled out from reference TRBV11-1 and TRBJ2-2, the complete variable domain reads EAEVAQSPRYKITEKSQAVAFWCDPISGHATLYWYRQILGQGPELLVQFQDESVVDDSQLPKDRFSAERLKGVDSTLKIQPAELGDSAMYLCASSQDRVRTGELFFGEGSRLTVL.

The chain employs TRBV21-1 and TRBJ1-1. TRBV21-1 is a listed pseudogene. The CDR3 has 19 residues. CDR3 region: CASRRDSLISRRNGTEAFF. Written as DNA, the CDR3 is TGTGCCAGCCGGCGGGACTCCCTGATTAGCCGACGAAACGGCACTGAAGCTTTCTTT.

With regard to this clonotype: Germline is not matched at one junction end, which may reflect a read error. DNA of the CDR3: TGTGCCAGCAGCCAAGGGGGGACCTACGAGCAGCACTTC. It codes for CASSQGGTYEQHF. The rearrangement uses TRBV4-2 and TRBJ2-5; the D gene could be TRBD1 or TRBD2 (5 bases each). In germline, CDR1 is LGHNA, CDR2 YNFKEQ. The CDR3 length is 13 residues.

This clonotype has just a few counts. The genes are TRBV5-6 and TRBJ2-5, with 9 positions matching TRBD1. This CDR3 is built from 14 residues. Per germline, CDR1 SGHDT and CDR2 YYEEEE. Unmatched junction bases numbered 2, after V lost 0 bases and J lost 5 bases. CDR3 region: CASSLVDRGETQYF. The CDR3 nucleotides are TGTGCCAGCAGCTTGGTCGACAGGGGGGAGACCCAGTACTTC. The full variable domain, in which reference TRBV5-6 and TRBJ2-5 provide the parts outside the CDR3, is DAGVTQSPTHLIKTRGQQVTLRCSPKSGHDTVSWYQQALGQGPQFIFQYYEEEERQRGNFPDRFSGHQFPNYSSELNVNALLLGDSALYLCASSLVDRGETQYFGPGTRLLVL.

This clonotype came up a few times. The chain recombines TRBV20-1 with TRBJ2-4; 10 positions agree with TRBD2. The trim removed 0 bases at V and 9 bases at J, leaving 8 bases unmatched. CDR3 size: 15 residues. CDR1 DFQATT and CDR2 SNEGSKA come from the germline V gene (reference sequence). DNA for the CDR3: TGCAGTGCTAGAGATCAGCGGGGGGGCCAGGGCATTCAGTACTTC. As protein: CSARDQRGGQGIQYF.

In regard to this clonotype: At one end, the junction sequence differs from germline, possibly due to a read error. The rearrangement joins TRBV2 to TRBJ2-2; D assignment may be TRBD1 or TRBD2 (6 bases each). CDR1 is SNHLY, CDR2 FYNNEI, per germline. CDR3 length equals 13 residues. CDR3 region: CAGTGRNSGELFF. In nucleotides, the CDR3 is TGTGCCGGTACAGGGAGGAACTCCGGGGAGCTGTTTTTT.

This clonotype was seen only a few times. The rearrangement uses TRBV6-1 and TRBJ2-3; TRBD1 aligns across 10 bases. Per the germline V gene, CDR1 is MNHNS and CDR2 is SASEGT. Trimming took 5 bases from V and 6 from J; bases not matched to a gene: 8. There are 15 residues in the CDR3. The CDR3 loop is CASSTQTGGMDTQYF. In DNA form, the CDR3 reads TGTGCCAGCAGTACCCAGACAGGGGGCATGGATACGCAGTATTTT.

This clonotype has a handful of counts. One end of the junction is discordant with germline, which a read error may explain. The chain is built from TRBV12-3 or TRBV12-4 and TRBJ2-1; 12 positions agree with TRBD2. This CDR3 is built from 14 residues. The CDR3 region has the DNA TGTGCCAGCAGTCTAGCGGGGGGGACGATCGAGCAGTTCTTC. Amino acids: CASSLAGGTIEQFF.

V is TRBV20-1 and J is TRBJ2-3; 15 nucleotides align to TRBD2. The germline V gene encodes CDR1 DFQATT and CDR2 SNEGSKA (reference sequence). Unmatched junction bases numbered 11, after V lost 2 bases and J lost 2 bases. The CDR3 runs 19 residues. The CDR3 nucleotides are TGCAGTGCTAGACCATCTGGACTAGCGGGGGGGCCGAACACAGATACGCAGTATTTT. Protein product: CSARPSGLAGGPNTDTQYF.

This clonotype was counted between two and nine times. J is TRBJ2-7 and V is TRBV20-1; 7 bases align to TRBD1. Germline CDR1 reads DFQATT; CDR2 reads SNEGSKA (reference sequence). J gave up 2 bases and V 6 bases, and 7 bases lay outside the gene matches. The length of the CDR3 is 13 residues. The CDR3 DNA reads TGCAGTGCGCTGGGACAGACCCCCTACGAGCAGTACTTC. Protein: CSALGQTPYEQYF.

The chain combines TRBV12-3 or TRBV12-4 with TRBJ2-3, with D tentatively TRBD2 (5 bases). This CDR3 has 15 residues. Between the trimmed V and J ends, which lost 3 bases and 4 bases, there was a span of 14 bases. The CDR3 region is CASSFFGGLADTQYF. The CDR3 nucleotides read TGTGCCAGCAGTTTCTTCGGAGGACTCGCAGATACGCAGTATTTT.

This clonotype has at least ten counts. CDR3 region: CASSQDRGEQFF. As DNA, the CDR3 is TGTGCCAGCAGCCAAGATCGGGGGGAGCAGTTCTTC. V usage is TRBV3-1 and J usage is TRBJ2-1, with a weak D call TRBD2 (6 bases). V shed 0 bases and J shed 10 bases, with 7 bases lying between them. The germline V gene encodes CDR1 LGHDT and CDR2 YNNKEL (reference sequence). The CDR3 has 12 amino acids.

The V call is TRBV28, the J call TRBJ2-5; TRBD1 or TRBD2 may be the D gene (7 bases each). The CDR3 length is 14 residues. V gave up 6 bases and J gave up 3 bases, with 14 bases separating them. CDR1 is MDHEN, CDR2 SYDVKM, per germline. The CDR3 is CASSPTGREETQYF. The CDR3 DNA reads TGTGCCAGCAGCCCGACAGGGAGGGAAGAGACCCAGTACTTC.

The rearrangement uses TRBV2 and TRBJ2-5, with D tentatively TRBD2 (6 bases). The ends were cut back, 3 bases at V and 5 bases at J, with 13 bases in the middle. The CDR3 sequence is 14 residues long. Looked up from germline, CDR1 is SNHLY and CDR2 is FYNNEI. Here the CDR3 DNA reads TGTGCCAGCAGTGACGGAGGGGCGGGGGAGACCCAGTACTTC. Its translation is CASSDGGAGETQYF.

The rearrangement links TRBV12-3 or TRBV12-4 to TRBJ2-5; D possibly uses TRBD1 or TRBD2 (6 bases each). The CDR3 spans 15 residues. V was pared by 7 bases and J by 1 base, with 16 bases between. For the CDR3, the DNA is TGTGCCAGCAACCTAAGGGGGGATCCCCAAGAGACCCAGTACTTC. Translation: CASNLRGDPQETQYF.

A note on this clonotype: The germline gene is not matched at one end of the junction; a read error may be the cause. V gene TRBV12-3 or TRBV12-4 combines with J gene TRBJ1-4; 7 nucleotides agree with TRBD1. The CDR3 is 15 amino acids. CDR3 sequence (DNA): TGTGCTAGCAGTTCCCAGGGGGGTACTAATGAAAAACTGTTTTTT. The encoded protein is CASSSQGGTNEKLFF.